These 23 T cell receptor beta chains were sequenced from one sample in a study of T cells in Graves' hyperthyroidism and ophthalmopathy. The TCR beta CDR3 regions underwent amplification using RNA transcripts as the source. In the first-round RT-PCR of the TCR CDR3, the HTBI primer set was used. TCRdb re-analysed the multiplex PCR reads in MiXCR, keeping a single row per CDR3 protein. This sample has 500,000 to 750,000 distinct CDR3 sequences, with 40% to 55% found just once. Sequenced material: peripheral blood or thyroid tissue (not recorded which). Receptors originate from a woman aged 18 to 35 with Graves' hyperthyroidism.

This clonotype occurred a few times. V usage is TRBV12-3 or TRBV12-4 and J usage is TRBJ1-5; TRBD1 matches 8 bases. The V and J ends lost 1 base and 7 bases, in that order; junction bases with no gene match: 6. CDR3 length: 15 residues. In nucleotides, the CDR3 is TGTGCCAGCAGTTTAGGGACAGGGTATGGCCAGCCCCAGCATTTT. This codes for CASSLGTGYGQPQHF.

CDR3 region: CARPAGAYEQYF. The CDR3 region has the DNA TGTGCTAGACCAGCGGGAGCCTACGAGCAGTACTTC. The J gene is TRBJ2-7, the V gene TRBV24-1; the match to TRBD2 covers 8 bases. The CDR3 runs 12 residues. Germline V lookup: CDR1 KGHDR, CDR2 SFDVKD.

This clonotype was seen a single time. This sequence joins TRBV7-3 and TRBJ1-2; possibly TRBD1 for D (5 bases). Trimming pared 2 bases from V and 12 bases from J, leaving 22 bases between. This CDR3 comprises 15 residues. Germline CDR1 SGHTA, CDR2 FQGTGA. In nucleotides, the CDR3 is TGTGCCAGCAGCTTATCAACTCGGACTAGCGGGGGGAACACCTTC. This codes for CASSLSTRTSGGNTF.

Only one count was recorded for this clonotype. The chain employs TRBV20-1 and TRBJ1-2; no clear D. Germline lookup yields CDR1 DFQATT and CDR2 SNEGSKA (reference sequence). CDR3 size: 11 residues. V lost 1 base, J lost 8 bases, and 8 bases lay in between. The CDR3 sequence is CSARGGSGYTF. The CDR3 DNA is TGCAGTGCTAGAGGGGGTAGCGGCTACACCTTC.

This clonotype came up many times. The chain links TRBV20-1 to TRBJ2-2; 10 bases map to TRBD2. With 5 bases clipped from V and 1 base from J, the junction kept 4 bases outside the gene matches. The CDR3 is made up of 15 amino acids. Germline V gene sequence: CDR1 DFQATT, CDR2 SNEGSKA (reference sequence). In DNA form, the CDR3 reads TGCAGTGCTCCCCGACTAGCGGGGAACACCGGGGAGCTGTTTTTT. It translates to CSAPRLAGNTGELFF.

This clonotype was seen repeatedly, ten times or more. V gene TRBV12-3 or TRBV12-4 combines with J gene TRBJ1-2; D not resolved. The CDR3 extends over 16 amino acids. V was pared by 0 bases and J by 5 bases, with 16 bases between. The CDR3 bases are TGTGCCAGCAGTTTAGCTGGGTCGGAGAGCCGTTATGGCTACACCTTC. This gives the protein CASSLAGSESRYGYTF.

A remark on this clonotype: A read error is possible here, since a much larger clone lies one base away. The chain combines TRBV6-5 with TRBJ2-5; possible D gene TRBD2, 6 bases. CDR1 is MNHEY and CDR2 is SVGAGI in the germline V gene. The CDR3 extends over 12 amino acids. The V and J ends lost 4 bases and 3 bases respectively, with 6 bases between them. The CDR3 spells CASSCGEETQYF. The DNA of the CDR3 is TGTGCCAGCAGTTGCGGGGAAGAGACCCAGTACTTC.

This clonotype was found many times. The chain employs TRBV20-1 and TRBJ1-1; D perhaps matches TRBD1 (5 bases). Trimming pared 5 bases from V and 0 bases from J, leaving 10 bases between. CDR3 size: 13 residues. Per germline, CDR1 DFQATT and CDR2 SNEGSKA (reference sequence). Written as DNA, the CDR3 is TGCAGTGCTCCTGACAGCCTGAACACTGAAGCTTTCTTT. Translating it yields CSAPDSLNTEAFF.

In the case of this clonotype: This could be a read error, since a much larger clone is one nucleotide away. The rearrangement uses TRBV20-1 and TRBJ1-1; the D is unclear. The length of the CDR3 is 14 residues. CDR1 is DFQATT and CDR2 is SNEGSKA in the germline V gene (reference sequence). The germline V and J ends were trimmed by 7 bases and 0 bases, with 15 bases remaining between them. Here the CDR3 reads CSVFRDRMNTEAFF. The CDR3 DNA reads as TGCAGTGTTTTCAGAGACCGCATGAACACTGAAGCTTTCTTT.

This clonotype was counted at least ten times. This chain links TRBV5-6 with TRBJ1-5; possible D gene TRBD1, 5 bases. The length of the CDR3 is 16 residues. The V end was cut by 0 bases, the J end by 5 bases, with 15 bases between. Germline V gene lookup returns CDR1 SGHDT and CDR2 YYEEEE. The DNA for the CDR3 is TGTGCCAGCAGCTTGGGAGCCCAGGGTCGTTATCAGCCCCAGCATTTT. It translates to CASSLGAQGRYQPQHF.

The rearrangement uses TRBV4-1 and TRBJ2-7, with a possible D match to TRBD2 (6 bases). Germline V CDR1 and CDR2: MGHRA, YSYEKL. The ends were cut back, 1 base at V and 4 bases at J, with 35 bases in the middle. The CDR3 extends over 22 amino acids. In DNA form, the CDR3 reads TGCGCCAGCAGCCAAGTTAGGGAGGCCCTGAGACTTGACGGGCGCCGGAGTTACGAGCAGTACTTC. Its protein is CASSQVREALRLDGRRSYEQYF.

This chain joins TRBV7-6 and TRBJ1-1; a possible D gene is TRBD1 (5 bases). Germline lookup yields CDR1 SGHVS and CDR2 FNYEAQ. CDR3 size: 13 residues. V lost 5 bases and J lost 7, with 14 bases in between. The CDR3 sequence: CASSAGVSDEAFF. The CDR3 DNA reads TGTGCCAGCAGCGCGGGGGTCTCAGATGAAGCTTTCTTT.

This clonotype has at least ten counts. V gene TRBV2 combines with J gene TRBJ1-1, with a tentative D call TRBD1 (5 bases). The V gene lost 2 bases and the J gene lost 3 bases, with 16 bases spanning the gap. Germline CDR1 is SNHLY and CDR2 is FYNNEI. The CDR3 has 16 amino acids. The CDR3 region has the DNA TGTGCCAGCAGTGAAAGGTTAGGGGTTGGAGACACTGAAGCTTTCTTT. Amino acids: CASSERLGVGDTEAFF.

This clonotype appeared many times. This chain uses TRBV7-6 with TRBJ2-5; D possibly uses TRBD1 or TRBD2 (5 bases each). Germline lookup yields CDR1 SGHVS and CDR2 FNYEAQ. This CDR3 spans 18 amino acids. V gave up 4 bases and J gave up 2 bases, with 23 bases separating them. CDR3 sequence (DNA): TGTGCCAGCAGCTGGAATGGGGGAGCGGCCCTTAATCAAGAGACCCAGTACTTC. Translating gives CASSWNGGAALNQETQYF. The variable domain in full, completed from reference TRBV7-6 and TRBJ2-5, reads GAGVSQSPRYKVTKRGQDVALRCDPISGHVSLYWYRQALGQGPEFLTYFNYEAQQDKSGLPNDRFSAERPEGSISTLTIQRTEQRDSAMYRCASSWNGGAALNQETQYFGPGTRLLVL.

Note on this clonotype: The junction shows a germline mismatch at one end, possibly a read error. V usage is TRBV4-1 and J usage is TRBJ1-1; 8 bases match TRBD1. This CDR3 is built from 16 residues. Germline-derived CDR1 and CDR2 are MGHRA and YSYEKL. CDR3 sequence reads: CASSQFSAGGGTGAFF. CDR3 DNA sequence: TGCGCCAGCAGCCAATTTTCGGCAGGGGGCGGCACTGGAGCTTTCTTT.

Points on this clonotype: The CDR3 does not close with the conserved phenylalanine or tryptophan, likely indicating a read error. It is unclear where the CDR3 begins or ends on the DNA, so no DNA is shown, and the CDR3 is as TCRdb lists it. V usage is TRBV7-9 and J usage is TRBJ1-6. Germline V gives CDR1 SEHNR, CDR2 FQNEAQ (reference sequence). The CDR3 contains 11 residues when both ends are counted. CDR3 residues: CASSQEAASNY.

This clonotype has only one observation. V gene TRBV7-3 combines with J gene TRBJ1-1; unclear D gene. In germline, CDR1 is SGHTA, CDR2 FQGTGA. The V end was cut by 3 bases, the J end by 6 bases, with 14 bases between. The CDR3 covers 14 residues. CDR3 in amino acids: CASSLTSGVPEAFF. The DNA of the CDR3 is TGTGCCAGCAGCTTGACTAGCGGGGTCCCTGAAGCTTTCTTT.

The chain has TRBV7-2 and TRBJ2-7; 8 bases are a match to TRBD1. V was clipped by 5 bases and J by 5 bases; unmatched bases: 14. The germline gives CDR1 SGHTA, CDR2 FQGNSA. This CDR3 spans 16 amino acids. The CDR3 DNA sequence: TGTGCCAGCAGCGTTGATTCGGACAGGGCCATCCACGAGCAGTACTTC. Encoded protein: CASSVDSDRAIHEQYF.

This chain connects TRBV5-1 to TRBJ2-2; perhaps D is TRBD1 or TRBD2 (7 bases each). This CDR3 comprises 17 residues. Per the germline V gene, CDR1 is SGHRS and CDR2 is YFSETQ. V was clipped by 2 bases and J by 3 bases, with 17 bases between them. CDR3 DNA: TGCGCCAGCAGCTTACAGGGGTCAGCGGGATACACCGGGGAGCTGTTTTTT. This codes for CASSLQGSAGYTGELFF.

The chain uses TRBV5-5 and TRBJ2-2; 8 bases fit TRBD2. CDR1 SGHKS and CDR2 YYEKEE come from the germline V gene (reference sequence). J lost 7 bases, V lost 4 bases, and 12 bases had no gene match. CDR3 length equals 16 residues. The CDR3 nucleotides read TGTGCCAGCAGCCCAAGCGGGAGTTACGTGAACGGGGAGCTGTTTTTT. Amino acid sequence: CASSPSGSYVNGELFF.

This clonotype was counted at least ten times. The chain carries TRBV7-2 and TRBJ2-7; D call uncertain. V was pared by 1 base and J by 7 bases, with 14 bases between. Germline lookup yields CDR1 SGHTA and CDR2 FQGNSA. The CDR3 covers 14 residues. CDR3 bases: TGTGCCAGCAGCTTAGTAAAAGAATTCGGGGAGCAGTACTTC. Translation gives CASSLVKEFGEQYF.

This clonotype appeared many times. As DNA, the CDR3 is TGTGCCATCTCCCTAGCGGAGGGCGAGCAGTACTTC. Translated, it gives CAISLAEGEQYF. The rearrangement links TRBV10-3 to TRBJ2-7; TRBD2 agrees at 7 bases. The length of the CDR3 is 12 residues. Germline-derived CDR1 and CDR2 are ENHRY and SYGVKD. V dropped 8 bases and J dropped 6; count of bases not matched to a gene: 7.

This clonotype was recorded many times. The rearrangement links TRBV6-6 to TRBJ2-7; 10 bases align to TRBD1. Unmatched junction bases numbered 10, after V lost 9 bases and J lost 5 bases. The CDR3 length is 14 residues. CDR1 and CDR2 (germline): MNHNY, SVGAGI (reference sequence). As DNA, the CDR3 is TGTGCCAGTATCTCGACAGGGGGCAGGGACGAGCAGTACTTC. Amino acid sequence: CASISTGGRDEQYF.